The 5 T cell receptor beta chains below all came from one sample that was sequenced in a study of regulatory T cells in long-lasting Graves disease. The time point is: newly diagnosed GD, antithyroid drugs for less than 3 months. Construction of the TCR library relied on RNA isolated from PBMCs. Sequencing libraries for TCR beta were prepared with iRepertoire HTBI primers and Arm-PCR of CDR3 regions. TCRdb redid the calling of the multiplex PCR reads with MiXCR, one entry per CDR3 protein. Among 620,000 or so distinct CDR3 sequences listed, roughly 16% were seen once. These records were also assigned to another study, of T cells in Graves' hyperthyroidism and ophthalmopathy.

The starting material was peripheral blood mononuclear cells (PBMCs), obtained at new diagnosis, from a patient treated with antithyroid drugs. The receptors originated from a woman aged 25 to 39 with Graves disease.

This clonotype was observed a few times. This chain connects TRBV7-9 to TRBJ1-2, with 9 bases identical to TRBD1. Germline lookup yields CDR1 SEHNR and CDR2 FQNEAQ (reference sequence). The CDR3 has 16 amino acids. V dropped 2 bases and J dropped 8; count of bases not matched to a gene: 12. CDR3 sequence (DNA): TGTGCCAGCAGCTTACAACAGGGGGCCGGAAAGGACGGCTACACCTTC. Translating it yields CASSLQQGAGKDGYTF.

The chain couples TRBV6-1 to TRBJ2-7, with 7 bases matching TRBD1. After removal of 6 bases from V and 2 bases from J, the junction contained 7 bases not matched to a gene. Per the germline V gene, CDR1 is MNHNS and CDR2 is SASEGT. CDR3 length: 14 amino acids. The CDR3 sequence: CASREQGSPYEQYF. Here the CDR3 DNA reads TGTGCCAGCAGGGAACAGGGGAGCCCCTACGAGCAGTACTTC.

Many counts were recorded for this clonotype. This chain joins TRBV12-3 or TRBV12-4 and TRBJ1-1; D may be TRBD1 (6 bases). The CDR3 is 21 residues long. V was shortened by 6 bases and J by 1 base, with 33 bases between the two germline ends. CDR3: CASSLNPLLQAQGRRNTEAFF. CDR3 in DNA: TGTGCCAGCAGCCTAAACCCCCTATTACAGGCCCAGGGGCGGAGGAACACTGAAGCTTTCTTT.

This clonotype has ten or more counts. The CDR3 loop is CASSSLRGSGPLPPFF. The CDR3 coding sequence is TGTGCCAGCAGTTCCCTTAGAGGGAGCGGGCCCTTACCGCCGTTCTTC. This chain joins TRBV28 and TRBJ2-1, with D maybe TRBD2 (6 bases). The V gene lost 4 bases and the J gene lost 15 bases, with 28 bases spanning the gap. CDR3 length: 16 amino acids. The germline CDR1 and CDR2 sequences are MDHEN and SYDVKM. Supplemented by reference TRBV28 and TRBJ2-1, the full variable domain reads DVKVTQSSRYLVKRTGEKVFLECVQDMDHENMFWYRQDPGLGLRLIYFSYDVKMKEKGDIPEGYSVSREKKERFSLILESASTNQTSMYLCASSSLRGSGPLPPFFGPGTRLTVL.

There are many counts of this clonotype. The V call is TRBV7-3, the J call TRBJ2-3; TRBD2 agrees at 8 bases. Germline V gene data show CDR1 as SGHTA and CDR2 as FQGTGA. The V gene end was trimmed by 1 base and the J gene end by 9 bases; junction bases not matched to a gene: 9. The CDR3 is 15 residues long. CDR3 sequence: CASSLKAGATGTQYF. CDR3 in DNA: TGTGCCAGCAGCTTAAAAGCGGGGGCAACAGGGACGCAGTATTTT.